The TCR beta chain under discussion was sequenced for a study of T-cell reconstitution after alpha-beta-depleted transplantation in children. Regarding the study as a whole: High day-60 TCRbeta diversity in some patients came from surviving recipient T cells and thymic progenitors. Where alpha-beta T cells came from about two months after transplant was reportedly several hundred expanded graft clones. By one year post-transplant, T-cell counts and diversity largely arose from T cells that were newly produced.

Turning to this clonotype: The antigen remains undetermined.

The authors prepared the TCRbeta library with unique molecular identifiers. TCRdb recomputed calls from the PCR reads with MiXCR, one row per CDR3 protein. The sample holds about 830,000 distinct CDR3 sequences, less than 20% seen once. CDR3 length: 16 residues. Germline V gene data show CDR1 as SGHRS and CDR2 as YFSETQ. The starting material was PBMCs, mostly from graft donor cells, obtained 360 days after TCRalphabeta/CD19-depleted stem cell transplant. V gene TRBV5-1 combines with J gene TRBJ2-3, with 7 nucleotides matching TRBD1. The receptor was isolated from a male patient aged 10 to 17 who had a stem cell transplant for acute lymphoblastic leukemia, so the T cells may come from the graft donor. This CDR3 reads CSSSQQGQTSTDTQYF. CDR3 nucleotides: TGCTCCTCATCCCAACAGGGACAGACTAGCACAGATACGCAGTATTTT.